A single TCR beta chain is shown here with its context. The data belong to a study of blood T cell repertoires in COVID-19. Study information: Sites in the United States, Italy and Spain provided acute and convalescent COVID-19 samples.

The assay was immunoSEQ multiplex PCR, and TCRdb's table has in-frame clones only and misses some. The repertoire holds about 23,000 clones, 88% seen once, with roughly 20% in the top ten. In germline, CDR1 is SGHKS, CDR2 YYEKEE (reference sequence). The CDR3 is 16 amino acids. V was clipped by 0 bases and J by 9 bases, with 19 bases between them. The sample taken for sequencing was peripheral blood. The receptor was derived from a man in his sixties or seventies in a cohort sampled during active COVID-19. The chain employs TRBV5-5 and TRBJ1-5; a weak D match, TRBD1 (5 bases). Here the CDR3 reads CASSLAAGTVPLPQHF. CDR3 DNA sequence: TGTGCCAGCAGCTTGGCTGCCGGGACTGTCCCGCTGCCCCAGCATTTT.